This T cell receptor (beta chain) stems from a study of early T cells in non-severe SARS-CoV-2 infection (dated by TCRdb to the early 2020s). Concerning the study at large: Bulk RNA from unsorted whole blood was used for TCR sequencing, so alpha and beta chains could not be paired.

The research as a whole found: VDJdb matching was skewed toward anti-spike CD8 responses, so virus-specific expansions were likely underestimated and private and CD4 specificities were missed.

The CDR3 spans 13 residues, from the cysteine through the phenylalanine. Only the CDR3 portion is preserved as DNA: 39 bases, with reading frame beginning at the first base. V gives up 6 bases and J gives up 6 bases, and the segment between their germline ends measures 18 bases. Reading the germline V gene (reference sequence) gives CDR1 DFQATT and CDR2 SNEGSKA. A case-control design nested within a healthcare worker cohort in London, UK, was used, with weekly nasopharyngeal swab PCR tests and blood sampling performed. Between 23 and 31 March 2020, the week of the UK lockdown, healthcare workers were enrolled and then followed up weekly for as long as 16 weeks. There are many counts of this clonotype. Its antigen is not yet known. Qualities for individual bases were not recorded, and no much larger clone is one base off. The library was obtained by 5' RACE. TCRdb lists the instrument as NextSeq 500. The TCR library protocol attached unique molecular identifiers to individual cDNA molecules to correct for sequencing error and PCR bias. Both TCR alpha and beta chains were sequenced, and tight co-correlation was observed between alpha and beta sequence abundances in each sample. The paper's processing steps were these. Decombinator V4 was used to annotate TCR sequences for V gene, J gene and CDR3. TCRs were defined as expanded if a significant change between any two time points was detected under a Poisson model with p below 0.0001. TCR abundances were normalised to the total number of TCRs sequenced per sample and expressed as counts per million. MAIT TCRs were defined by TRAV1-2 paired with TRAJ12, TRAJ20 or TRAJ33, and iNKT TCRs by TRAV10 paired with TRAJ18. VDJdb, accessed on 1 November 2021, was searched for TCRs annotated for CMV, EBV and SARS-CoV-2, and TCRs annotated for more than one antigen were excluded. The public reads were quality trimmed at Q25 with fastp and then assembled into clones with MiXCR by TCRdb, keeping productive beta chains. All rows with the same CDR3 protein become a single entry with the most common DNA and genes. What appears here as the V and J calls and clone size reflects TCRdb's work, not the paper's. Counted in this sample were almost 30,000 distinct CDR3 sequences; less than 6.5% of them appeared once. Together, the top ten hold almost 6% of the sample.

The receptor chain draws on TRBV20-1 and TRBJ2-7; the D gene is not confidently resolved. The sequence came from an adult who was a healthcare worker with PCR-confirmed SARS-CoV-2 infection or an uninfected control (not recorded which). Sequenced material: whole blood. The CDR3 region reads CSAVSHYPGEQYF. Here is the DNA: TGCAGTGCGGTAAGCCACTATCCCGGCGAGCAGTACTTC.